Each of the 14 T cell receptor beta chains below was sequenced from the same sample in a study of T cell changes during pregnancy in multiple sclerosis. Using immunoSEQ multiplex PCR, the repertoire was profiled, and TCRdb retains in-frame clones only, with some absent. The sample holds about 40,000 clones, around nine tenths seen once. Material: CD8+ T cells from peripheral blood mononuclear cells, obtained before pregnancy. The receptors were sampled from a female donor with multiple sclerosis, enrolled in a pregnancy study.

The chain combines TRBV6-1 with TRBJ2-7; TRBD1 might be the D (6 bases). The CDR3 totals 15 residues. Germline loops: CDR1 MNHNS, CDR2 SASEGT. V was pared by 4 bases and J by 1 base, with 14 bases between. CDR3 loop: CASSGLGAVSYEQYF. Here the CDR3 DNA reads TGTGCCAGCAGTGGGCTGGGGGCAGTGTCCTACGAGCAGTACTTC.

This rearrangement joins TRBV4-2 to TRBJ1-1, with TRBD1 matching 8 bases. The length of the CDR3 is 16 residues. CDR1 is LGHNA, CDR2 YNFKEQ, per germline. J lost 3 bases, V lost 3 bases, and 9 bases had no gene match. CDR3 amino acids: CASSHPDRGMDTEAFF. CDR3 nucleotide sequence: TGTGCCAGCAGCCATCCCGACAGGGGAATGGACACTGAAGCTTTCTTT.

The DNA of the CDR3 is TGCGCCAGCAGCCAAGACAGTAACACCGGGGAGCTGTTTTTT. It is translated as CASSQDSNTGELFF. This chain uses TRBV4-1 with TRBJ2-2; D remains ambiguous. Trimming stripped 0 bases from V and 2 bases from J, with 4 bases between. The CDR3 loop spans 14 amino acids. Germline V gene lookup returns CDR1 MGHRA and CDR2 YSYEKL.

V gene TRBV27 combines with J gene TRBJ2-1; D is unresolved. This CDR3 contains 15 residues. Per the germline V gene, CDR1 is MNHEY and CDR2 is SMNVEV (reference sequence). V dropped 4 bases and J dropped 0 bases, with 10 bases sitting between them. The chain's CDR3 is CASSSYSLSYNEQFF. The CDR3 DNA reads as TGTGCCAGCAGTTCTTACAGCCTCTCCTACAATGAGCAGTTCTTC.

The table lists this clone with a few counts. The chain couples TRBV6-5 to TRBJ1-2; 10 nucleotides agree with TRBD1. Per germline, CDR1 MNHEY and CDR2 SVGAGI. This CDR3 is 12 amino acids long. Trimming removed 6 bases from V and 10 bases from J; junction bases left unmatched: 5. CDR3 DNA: TGTGCCAGCAGGTCCGGGACAGGGGACTACACCTTC. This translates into CASRSGTGDYTF.

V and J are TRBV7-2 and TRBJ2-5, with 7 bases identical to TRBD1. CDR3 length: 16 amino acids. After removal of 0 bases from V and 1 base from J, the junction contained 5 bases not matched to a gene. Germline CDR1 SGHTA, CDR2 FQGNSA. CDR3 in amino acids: CASSLANRGPQETQYF. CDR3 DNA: TGTGCCAGCAGCTTAGCCAACAGGGGCCCCCAAGAGACCCAGTACTTC.

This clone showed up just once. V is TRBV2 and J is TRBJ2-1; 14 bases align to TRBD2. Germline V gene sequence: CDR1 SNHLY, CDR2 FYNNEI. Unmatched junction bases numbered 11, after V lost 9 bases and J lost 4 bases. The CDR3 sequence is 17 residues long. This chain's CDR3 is CASAGTSGSRGYNEQFF. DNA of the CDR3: TGTGCCAGTGCCGGGACTAGCGGGAGTCGGGGGTACAATGAGCAGTTCTTC.

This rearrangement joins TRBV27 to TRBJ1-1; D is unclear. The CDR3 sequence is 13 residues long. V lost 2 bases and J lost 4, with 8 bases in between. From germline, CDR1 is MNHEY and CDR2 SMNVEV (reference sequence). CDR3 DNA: TGTGCCAGCAGTTTAAGGGCGGGCACTGAAGCTTTCTTT. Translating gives CASSLRAGTEAFF.

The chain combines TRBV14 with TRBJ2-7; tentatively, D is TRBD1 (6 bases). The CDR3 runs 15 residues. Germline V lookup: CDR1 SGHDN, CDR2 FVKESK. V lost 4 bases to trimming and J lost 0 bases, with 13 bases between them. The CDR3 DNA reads TGTGCCAGCAGCCCACACAGGGATTCCTCCTACGAGCAGTACTTC. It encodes CASSPHRDSSYEQYF.

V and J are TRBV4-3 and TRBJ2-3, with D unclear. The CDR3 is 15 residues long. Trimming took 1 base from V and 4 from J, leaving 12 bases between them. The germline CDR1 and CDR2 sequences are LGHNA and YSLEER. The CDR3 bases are TGCGCCAGCAGCCAAGGGGCTCTAATACCAGATACGCAGTATTTT. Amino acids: CASSQGALIPDTQYF.

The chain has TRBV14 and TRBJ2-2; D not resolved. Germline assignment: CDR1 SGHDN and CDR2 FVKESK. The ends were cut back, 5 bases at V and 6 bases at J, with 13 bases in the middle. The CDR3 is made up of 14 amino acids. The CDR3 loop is CASSLRRAAGELFF. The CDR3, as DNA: TGTGCCAGCAGCTTAAGACGTGCGGCCGGGGAGCTGTTTTTT.

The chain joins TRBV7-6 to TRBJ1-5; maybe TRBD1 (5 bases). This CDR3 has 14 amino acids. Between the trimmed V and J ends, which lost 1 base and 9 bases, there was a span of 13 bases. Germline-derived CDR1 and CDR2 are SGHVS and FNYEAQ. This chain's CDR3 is CASSLDRGYRPQHF. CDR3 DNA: TGTGCCAGCAGCTTAGATCGGGGGTATCGGCCCCAGCATTTT.

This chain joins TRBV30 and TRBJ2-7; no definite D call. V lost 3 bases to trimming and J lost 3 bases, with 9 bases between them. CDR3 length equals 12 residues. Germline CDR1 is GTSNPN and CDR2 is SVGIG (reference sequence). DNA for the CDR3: TGTGCCTGGAGACGGGTGGGCTACGAGCAGTACTTC. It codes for CAWRRVGYEQYF.

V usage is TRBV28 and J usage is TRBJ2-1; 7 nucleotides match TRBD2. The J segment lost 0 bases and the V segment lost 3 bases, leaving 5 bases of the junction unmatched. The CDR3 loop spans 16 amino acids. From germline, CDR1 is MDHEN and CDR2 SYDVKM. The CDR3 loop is CASSLLRGSSYNEQFF. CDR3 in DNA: TGTGCCAGCAGTTTGTTGCGCGGGAGCTCCTACAATGAGCAGTTCTTC.